A single sample is the source of the 8 T cell receptor beta chains below, sequenced in a study of regulatory T cells in long-lasting Graves disease. Indicated time point: persistent/refractory GD, antithyroid drugs over 5 years with positive TRAb. With RNA extracted from PBMCs as input, the TCR library was made. Arm-PCR of CDR3 regions and iRepertoire HTBI primers were the basis on which TCR beta libraries were built. TCRdb re-called the multiplex PCR reads through MiXCR, storing one row per CDR3 protein. Among 500,000 to 700,000 distinct CDR3 sequences listed, around 30% were seen once. Sequences were derived from peripheral blood mononuclear cells (PBMCs), sampled when the disease was refractory, from a patient treated with antithyroid drugs. The receptors here all came from a female donor with Graves disease.

The chain links TRBV6-5 to TRBJ1-4; 7 bases agree with TRBD1. The germline gives CDR1 MNHEY, CDR2 SVGAGI. J was trimmed by 7 bases and V by 0 bases; bases with no gene match: 8. The CDR3 totals 16 residues. The CDR3 bases are TGTGCCAGCAGTTACTCGATATCACAGGGGAGTGAAAAACTGTTTTTT. As protein: CASSYSISQGSEKLFF.

The chain joins TRBV6-2 or TRBV6-3 to TRBJ1-5; 7 positions match TRBD1. J gave up 6 bases and V 5 bases, and 7 bases lay outside the gene matches. This CDR3 spans 14 amino acids. Germline CDR1 MNHEY, CDR2 SVGEGT. The DNA for the CDR3 is TGTGCCAGCAGTAAAAGGGGGCAGGTTCAGCCCCAGCATTTT. Residues: CASSKRGQVQPQHF.

This chain joins TRBV27 and TRBJ1-2; D is possibly TRBD1 (6 bases). Germline V gene sequence: CDR1 MNHEY, CDR2 SMNVEV (reference sequence). This CDR3 comprises 16 residues. Trimming stripped 5 bases from V and 2 bases from J, with 18 bases between. CDR3: CASSPSPDRINYGYTF. For the CDR3, the DNA is TGTGCCAGCAGTCCATCACCCGACAGGATCAACTATGGCTACACCTTC.

The genes are TRBV7-2 and TRBJ2-5; D ambiguous. This CDR3 comprises 15 residues. V gave up 4 bases and J gave up 3 bases, with 15 bases separating them. The germline gives CDR1 SGHTA, CDR2 FQGNSA. CDR3 loop: CASSSPWVFEETQYF. In nucleotides, the CDR3 is TGTGCCAGCAGCTCCCCTTGGGTTTTTGAAGAGACCCAGTACTTC.

The rearrangement uses TRBV30 and TRBJ1-5; D uncertain. The CDR3 loop spans 13 amino acids. Germline V gives CDR1 GTSNPN, CDR2 SVGIG (reference sequence). V shed 2 bases and J shed 2 bases, with 7 bases lying between them. The CDR3 loop is CAWSRSGNQPQHF. CDR3 bases: TGTGCCTGGAGTAGGTCGGGCAATCAGCCCCAGCATTTT.

The chain links TRBV2 to TRBJ2-7, with a tentative D call TRBD2 (6 bases). Germline V CDR1 and CDR2: SNHLY, FYNNEI. The CDR3 is 14 residues long. V was trimmed by 9 bases and J by 6 bases, leaving 21 bases between them. The CDR3 here is CASTYPGRPVEQYF. CDR3 DNA sequence: TGTGCCAGTACTTATCCAGGGAGGCCGGTCGAGCAGTACTTC.

This sequence joins TRBV2 and TRBJ1-1, with D possibly being TRBD1 (5 bases). Per germline, CDR1 SNHLY and CDR2 FYNNEI. The CDR3 has 15 amino acids. V lost 2 bases and J 1 base, leaving 11 bases between the germline ends. The CDR3 sequence: CASSELLGENTEAFF. The CDR3 DNA reads TGTGCCAGCAGTGAACTTTTAGGGGAGAACACTGAAGCTTTCTTT.

The chain couples TRBV29-1 to TRBJ2-7; 9 bases are shared with TRBD1. Trimming at V came to 6 bases and at J to 2 bases, leaving 8 bases not matched to a gene. The CDR3 sequence is 14 residues long. Germline V gene data show CDR1 as SQVTM and CDR2 as ANQGSEA. DNA for the CDR3: TGCAGCGTAGCCCTCGGGACAGGGACCTACGAGCAGTACTTC. Its translation is CSVALGTGTYEQYF.